Below, 21 T cell receptor beta chains from the same sample are listed, as sequenced in a study of T-cell reconstitution after alpha-beta-depleted transplantation in children. Molecular barcoding with unique molecular identifiers was used for the TCRbeta library. TCRdb re-analysed the PCR reads in MiXCR, keeping a single row per CDR3 protein. Of 500,000 to 600,000 distinct CDR3 sequences in the sample, around 18% are singletons; the top ten hold less than 4%. This specimen was PBMCs from the stem cell graft donor, taken from the stem cell graft. The receptors shown here come from a human donor who donated a stem cell graft to a child with acute lymphoblastic leukemia.

This chain uses TRBV15 with TRBJ2-3, with D possibly being TRBD2 (6 bases). V was trimmed by 2 bases and J by 5 bases, leaving 11 bases between them. The CDR3 runs 14 residues. The germline V gene encodes CDR1 LNHNV and CDR2 YYDKDF (reference sequence). The CDR3 sequence: CATSRLSSEDTQYF. DNA for the CDR3: TGTGCCACCAGCAGACTTTCTAGCGAAGATACGCAGTATTTT.

V gene TRBV27 combines with J gene TRBJ2-5; 7 bases are a match to TRBD2. J gave up 2 bases and V 4 bases, and 7 bases lay outside the gene matches. This CDR3 contains 15 residues. The V gene's germline CDR1 is MNHEY and CDR2 SMNVEV (reference sequence). CDR3 coding DNA: TGTGCCAGCAGTTCTAGCGGAGGGGCACAAGAGACCCAGTACTTC. As protein: CASSSSGGAQETQYF.

This clonotype was recorded a few times. The V and J genes are TRBV12-3 or TRBV12-4 and TRBJ2-7; D unresolved. The CDR3 covers 10 residues. V was trimmed by 8 bases and J by 2 bases, leaving 4 bases between them. The CDR3 here is CASGPYEQYF. CDR3 nucleotide sequence: TGTGCCAGCGGGCCCTACGAGCAGTACTTC.

V is TRBV7-6 and J is TRBJ2-7; tentative D call: TRBD1 (6 bases). Per germline, CDR1 SGHVS and CDR2 FNYEAQ. V lost 5 bases, J lost 5 bases, and 19 bases lay in between. CDR3 length: 15 amino acids. This CDR3 reads CASSLTSGVPDEQYF. DNA of the CDR3: TGTGCCAGCAGCCTCACATCAGGGGTACCCGACGAGCAGTACTTC. Full variable domain (remainder filled in from reference TRBV7-6 and TRBJ2-7): GAGVSQSPRYKVTKRGQDVALRCDPISGHVSLYWYRQALGQGPEFLTYFNYEAQQDKSGLPNDRFSAERPEGSISTLTIQRTEQRDSAMYRCASSLTSGVPDEQYFGPGTRLTVT.

The V gene is TRBV6-6, the J gene TRBJ1-5; D ambiguous. The V gene's germline CDR1 is MNHNY and CDR2 SVGAGI (reference sequence). This CDR3 has 10 residues. Trimming took 10 bases from V and 5 from J, leaving 6 bases between them. The DNA of the CDR3 is TGTGCCACCGGATATCAGCCCCAGCATTTT. Translated, it gives CATGYQPQHF.

This chain links TRBV4-1 with TRBJ2-1; tentative D call: TRBD2 (7 bases). Between the trimmed V and J ends, which lost 1 base and 5 bases, there was a span of 12 bases. This CDR3 region has 15 residues. CDR1 and CDR2 from the germline V gene are MGHRA and YSYEKL. CDR3 in DNA: TGCGCCAGCAGCCAAGTAAGGGGGAGGGACAATGAGCAGTTCTTC. Translating gives CASSQVRGRDNEQFF.

This chain joins TRBV7-9 and TRBJ2-1, with D perhaps TRBD2 (6 bases). CDR3 length: 15 amino acids. With 8 bases removed from V and 0 bases from J, the gap between germline ends came to 14 bases. Germline assignment: CDR1 SEHNR and CDR2 FQNEAQ (reference sequence). The CDR3 DNA reads as TGTGCCAGCTCCCAGGACTACCACTCCTACAATGAGCAGTTCTTC. This sequence encodes CASSQDYHSYNEQFF.

This clonotype appeared a few times. The chain is built from TRBV5-1 and TRBJ2-7, with a weak D call TRBD1 (5 bases). Germline V gene data show CDR1 as SGHRS and CDR2 as YFSETQ. The CDR3 contains 15 residues. Trimming shortened V by 0 bases and J by 2 bases, and 12 bases separated the two germline ends. DNA for the CDR3: TGCGCCAGCAGCTTGGCGCAGGGTAGGACCTACGAGCAGTACTTC. It is translated as CASSLAQGRTYEQYF.

This clonotype was picked up a small number of times. The J gene is TRBJ2-4, the V gene TRBV11-1; D is perhaps TRBD2 (5 bases). This CDR3 is built from 16 residues. Trimming stripped 5 bases from V and 0 bases from J, with 14 bases between. Germline V gene lookup returns CDR1 SGHAT and CDR2 FQDESV (reference sequence). The CDR3 protein is CASSREPGIAKNIQYF. The CDR3 coding sequence is TGTGCCAGCAGCCGTGAACCGGGGATAGCCAAAAACATTCAGTACTTC. Looking up the rest from reference TRBV11-1 and TRBJ2-4 gives the full variable domain: EAEVAQSPRYKITEKSQAVAFWCDPISGHATLYWYRQILGQGPELLVQFQDESVVDDSQLPKDRFSAERLKGVDSTLKIQPAELGDSAMYLCASSREPGIAKNIQYFGAGTRLSVL.

This clonotype was detected a few times. This chain links TRBV4-1 with TRBJ1-1; a weak D match, TRBD1 (6 bases). The CDR3 loop spans 16 amino acids. Trimming removed 0 bases at V and 5 bases at J, with 16 bases between. CDR1 and CDR2 (germline): MGHRA, YSYEKL. The CDR3 sequence: CASSQDEFGGLTEAFF. The CDR3 DNA reads as TGCGCCAGCAGCCAAGATGAGTTCGGGGGGCTTACTGAAGCTTTCTTT.

A few counts support this clonotype. The chain has TRBV5-1 and TRBJ2-2, with D perhaps TRBD1 (6 bases). Germline V gene sequence: CDR1 SGHRS, CDR2 YFSETQ. The V end was cut by 6 bases, the J end by 6 bases, with 15 bases between. The CDR3 runs 14 residues. CDR3 loop: CASTRDNWAGELFF. The DNA of the CDR3 is TGCGCCAGCACCCGGGACAATTGGGCCGGGGAGCTGTTTTTT.

This chain joins TRBV12-3 or TRBV12-4 and TRBJ2-1, with D unresolved. The CDR3 is 15 residues long. The ends were cut back, 5 bases at V and 4 bases at J, with 15 bases in the middle. The DNA for the CDR3 is TGTGCCAGCAGTGCCTCGGTCGGCACATACAATGAGCAGTTCTTC. It encodes CASSASVGTYNEQFF.

In its sample, this clonotype was seen a few times. The V call is TRBV12-3 or TRBV12-4, the J call TRBJ1-5; maybe TRBD1 (5 bases). V lost 2 bases and J lost 3, with 14 bases in between. The CDR3 length is 16 residues. This CDR3 reads CASSLTDRKANQPQHF. The DNA of the CDR3 is TGTGCCAGCAGTTTAACAGACAGAAAGGCCAATCAGCCCCAGCATTTT.

To note about this clonotype: A junction boundary mismatches the germline segment, possibly from a read error. V and J are TRBV7-9 and TRBJ2-3; 8 bases are shared with TRBD2. CDR3 length equals 13 residues. Germline V gene sequence: CDR1 SEHNR, CDR2 FQNEAQ (reference sequence). In DNA form, the CDR3 reads TGTGCCAGCAGCCGGACTAGCAAAGATACGCAGTATTTT. Translation gives CASSRTSKDTQYF.

The gene calls are TRBV7-9 and TRBJ2-5, with D unclear. Germline V gene lookup returns CDR1 SEHNR and CDR2 FQNEAQ (reference sequence). The length of the CDR3 is 11 residues. The ends were cut back, 5 bases at V and 9 bases at J, with 10 bases in the middle. The CDR3 region is CASSPNLPQYF. For the CDR3, the DNA is TGTGCCAGCAGCCCTAATCTGCCCCAGTACTTC. Using reference TRBV7-9 and TRBJ2-5 for the parts outside the CDR3, the full variable domain is DTGVSQNPRHKITKRGQNVTFRCDPISEHNRLYWYRQTLGQGPEFLTYFQNEAQLEKSRLLSDRFSAERPKGSFSTLEIQRTEQGDSAMYLCASSPNLPQYFGPGTRLLVL.

This rearrangement joins TRBV30 to TRBJ2-2; 7 bases match TRBD1. The length of the CDR3 is 13 residues. The germline CDR1 and CDR2 sequences are GTSNPN and SVGIG (reference sequence). J gave up 5 bases and V 0 bases, and 0 bases lay outside the gene matches. The CDR3 nucleotides read TGTGCCTGGAGTGTACAGGGGACCGGGGAGCTGTTTTTT. It encodes CAWSVQGTGELFF.

The rearrangement joins TRBV19 to TRBJ1-5, with D perhaps TRBD1 (5 bases). The germline V gene encodes CDR1 LNHDA and CDR2 SQIVND (reference sequence). The CDR3 is made up of 15 amino acids. Trimming shortened V by 3 bases and J by 4 bases, and 13 bases separated the two germline ends. CDR3 sequence reads: CASSMLAGINQPQHF. DNA of the CDR3: TGTGCCAGTAGTATGTTGGCAGGGATTAATCAGCCCCAGCATTTT. Full variable domain (outside the CDR3, taken from reference TRBV19 and TRBJ1-5): DGGITQSPKYLFRKEGQNVTLSCEQNLNHDAMYWYRQDPGQGLRLIYYSQIVNDFQKGDIAEGYSVSREKKESFPLTVTSAQKNPTAFYLCASSMLAGINQPQHFGDGTRLSIL.

The chain couples TRBV19 to TRBJ1-1; 7 positions agree with TRBD1. V lost 5 bases to trimming and J lost 5 bases; unmatched junction nucleotides: 8. Germline V gene data show CDR1 as LNHDA and CDR2 as SQIVND (reference sequence). There are 14 residues in the CDR3. This chain's CDR3 is CASSPGAGGTEAFF. CDR3 DNA: TGTGCCAGTAGTCCCGGGGCAGGGGGGACTGAAGCTTTCTTT.

The chain employs TRBV5-1 and TRBJ1-1; D might be TRBD1 (5 bases). The CDR3 loop spans 14 amino acids. V dropped 8 bases and J dropped 1 base, with 15 bases sitting between them. Germline CDR1 is SGHRS and CDR2 is YFSETQ. This CDR3 is CASASGTRNTEAFF. The CDR3 nucleotides read TGCGCCAGTGCGTCCGGGACGAGGAACACTGAAGCTTTCTTT.

The chain uses TRBV12-3 or TRBV12-4 and TRBJ1-2, with D maybe TRBD1 (5 bases). Trimming removed 3 bases at V and 4 bases at J, with 12 bases between. There are 14 residues in the CDR3. The CDR3 spells CASSLNRLPYGYTF. In DNA, the CDR3 is TGTGCCAGCAGTTTGAACAGGCTTCCCTATGGCTACACCTTC.

This chain links TRBV5-6 with TRBJ2-7; no reliable D call. The CDR3 is made up of 15 amino acids. Trimming cost V 4 bases and J 2 bases, with 16 bases left between them. Germline V gene lookup returns CDR1 SGHDT and CDR2 YYEEEE. The chain's CDR3 is CASSPLRGSAYEQYF. CDR3 in DNA: TGTGCCAGCAGCCCCCTACGTGGATCCGCCTACGAGCAGTACTTC.